Following are 17 T cell receptor beta chains from one sample sequenced in a study of T cells after yellow fever vaccination. TCRdb analysed the 5' RACE reads with MiXCR anew, one entry per CDR3 protein. The sample lists about 630,000 distinct CDR3 sequences; about 12% were seen once. The source material was PBMCs, sampled on the day of the yellow fever booster vaccination. These receptors were obtained from a man aged 25-45 years who received the YFV17D yellow fever vaccine.

About this clonotype: A read error may produce the germline difference seen at one junction end. This chain connects TRBV12-5 to TRBJ2-1; D uncertain. The V gene's germline CDR1 is LGHNT and CDR2 FRNRAP. This CDR3 is 12 amino acids long. CDR3 coding DNA: TGTGCTAGTGGTTTGGCGGCCCAAAGAACGATCTTC. Encoded protein: CASGLAAQRTIF.

V is TRBV2 and J is TRBJ2-2, with D perhaps being TRBD1 or TRBD2 (5 bases each). The V end was cut by 9 bases, the J end by 5 bases, with 13 bases between. The V gene's germline CDR1 is SNHLY and CDR2 FYNNEI. This CDR3 contains 13 residues. CDR3 loop: CASTGTLTGELFF. The CDR3 DNA reads as TGTGCCAGTACCGGGACCCTGACCGGGGAGCTGTTTTTT.

This clonotype was detected ten times or more. The V and J genes are TRBV5-1 and TRBJ2-5; 11 nucleotides match TRBD2. This CDR3 is 15 amino acids long. V trimming: 5 bases; J trimming: 2 bases; junction bases outside the gene matches: 5. Germline V gene lookup returns CDR1 SGHRS and CDR2 YFSETQ. CDR3 amino acids: CASRQGTSGQETQYF. CDR3 DNA: TGCGCCAGCAGACAGGGGACTAGCGGACAAGAGACCCAGTACTTC.

In its sample, this clonotype was seen a few times. The chain is built from TRBV12-3 or TRBV12-4 and TRBJ2-7; 12 bases agree with TRBD2. The J segment lost 5 bases and the V segment lost 6 bases, leaving 8 bases of the junction unmatched. The CDR3 runs to 15 residues. This CDR3 is CASSSRTSGNHEQYF. The CDR3 coding sequence is TGTGCCAGCAGCTCACGGACTAGCGGGAACCACGAGCAGTACTTC.

There are many counts of this clonotype. The chain recombines TRBV7-2 with TRBJ2-5, with 11 bases lining up with TRBD1. CDR3 length equals 15 residues. Germline CDR1 reads SGHTA; CDR2 reads FQGNSA. Germline trimming cut 5 bases from V and 2 bases from J; bases unmatched to any gene: 4. The CDR3 region has the DNA TGTGCCAGCAGCCCGGGGACAGGGGGACAAGAGACCCAGTACTTC. It encodes CASSPGTGGQETQYF. The variable domain in full, completed from reference TRBV7-2 and TRBJ2-5, reads GAGVSQSPSNKVTEKGKDVELRCDPISGHTALYWYRQSLGQGLEFLIYFQGNSAPDKSGLPSDRFSAERTGGSVSTLTIQRTQQEDSAVYLCASSPGTGGQETQYFGPGTRLLVL.

V usage is TRBV20-1 and J usage is TRBJ2-3; 12 nucleotides align to TRBD2. The CDR3 runs 16 residues. J lost 5 bases, V lost 1 base, and 7 bases had no gene match. The V gene's germline CDR1 is DFQATT and CDR2 SNEGSKA (reference sequence). CDR3: CSARATGLAGIDTQYF. For the CDR3, the DNA is TGCAGTGCTAGAGCAACCGGACTAGCGGGAATAGATACGCAGTATTTT.

This clonotype appeared a few times. The rearrangement uses TRBV12-3 or TRBV12-4 and TRBJ2-1; 10 nucleotides match TRBD1. This CDR3 comprises 15 residues. V lost 5 bases, J lost 7 bases, and 8 bases stayed unmatched. The DNA of the CDR3 is TGTGCCAGCAGTCTCGGACAGGGGGGAAGAAATGAGCAGTTCTTC. Protein: CASSLGQGGRNEQFF.

J is TRBJ1-1 and V is TRBV6-2 or TRBV6-3; no reliable D call. The germline V and J ends were trimmed by 7 bases and 2 bases, with 17 bases remaining between them. The CDR3 sequence is 15 residues long. CDR1 and CDR2 from the germline V gene are MNHEY and SVGEGT. As DNA, the CDR3 is TGTGCCAGCACCTCTCCTGGGCGGCCCAACACTGAAGCTTTCTTT. It translates to CASTSPGRPNTEAFF.

The gene calls are TRBV24-1 and TRBJ2-1; 13 bases are shared with TRBD2. This CDR3 has 16 amino acids. Germline V gene data show CDR1 as KGHDR and CDR2 as SFDVKD. The ends lost 4 bases at V and 7 bases at J; junction bases unmatched: 6. The CDR3 region has the DNA TGTGCCACCAGTGAACTAGCGGGAGGGCCTGGTAATGAGCAGTTCTTC. Its translation is CATSELAGGPGNEQFF.

The DNA for the CDR3 is TGTGCCAGCAGTTACTCGACTGGACTAGGGGCAGACAATGAGCAGTTCTTC. This codes for CASSYSTGLGADNEQFF. The rearrangement uses TRBV6-5 and TRBJ2-1; 7 nucleotides agree with TRBD2. The CDR3 extends over 17 amino acids. Trimming took 0 bases from V and 5 from J; bases not matched to a gene: 10. Germline lookup yields CDR1 MNHEY and CDR2 SVGAGI.

This clonotype was seen more than once but under ten times. This chain uses TRBV27 with TRBJ2-3; TRBD1 or TRBD2 may be the D gene (6 bases each). Germline V lookup: CDR1 MNHEY, CDR2 SMNVEV (reference sequence). CDR3 length: 15 amino acids. The V end lost 6 bases, the J end lost 3 bases, and 16 bases lay between the germline ends. CDR3 in DNA: TGTGCCAGCAGCATAAAGGGGGGTGGGACAGATACGCAGTATTTT. As protein: CASSIKGGGTDTQYF.

This clonotype turned up a few times. The chain employs TRBV11-2 and TRBJ2-2; 7 bases agree with TRBD2. CDR3 length: 17 amino acids. The germline CDR1 and CDR2 sequences are SGHAT and FQNNGV. With V trimmed by 4 bases and J by 8 bases, 16 bases remained unmatched. The CDR3, as DNA: TGTGCCAGCAGCTCATCCAGAGGGAGGGCCTCTGGGGGGGAGCTGTTTTTT. Encoded protein: CASSSSRGRASGGELFF.

The V call is TRBV20-1, the J call TRBJ2-1; D unresolved. The germline CDR1 and CDR2 sequences are DFQATT and SNEGSKA (reference sequence). The CDR3 is made up of 12 amino acids. Trimming took off 3 bases at V and 7 bases at J, with 10 bases between the two ends. The CDR3 region has the DNA TGCAGTGCTAGTCCGACGGCAAATGAGCAGTTCTTC. Its protein is CSASPTANEQFF.

The chain combines TRBV7-2 with TRBJ2-5, with D unclear. Trimming removed 4 bases from V and 6 bases from J, with 15 bases in between. CDR1 and CDR2 (germline): SGHTA, FQGNSA. CDR3 length: 14 amino acids. The CDR3, as DNA: TGTGCCAGCAGCTCCCCCGGTTTGGTGAAGACCCAGTACTTC. Translation: CASSSPGLVKTQYF.

The rearrangement joins TRBV18 to TRBJ2-5; 9 nucleotides match TRBD1. J lost 3 bases, V lost 4 bases, and 3 bases had no gene match. Germline values: CDR1 KGHSH, CDR2 LQKENI. This CDR3 contains 14 residues. CDR3 coding DNA: TGTGCCAGCTCACACGGACAGGGGAAAGAGACCCAGTACTTC. Protein sequence: CASSHGQGKETQYF.

The sample holds a few counts of this clonotype. The CDR3 DNA reads as TGTGCCAGCAGTTACTCGAAGGGACTAGCGTACAATGAGCAGTTCTTC. Amino acids: CASSYSKGLAYNEQFF. The rearrangement uses TRBV6-5 and TRBJ2-1; 10 bases fit TRBD2. Germline V gene data show CDR1 as MNHEY and CDR2 as SVGAGI. The length of the CDR3 is 16 residues. J lost 4 bases, V lost 0 bases, and 3 bases had no gene match.

The chain links TRBV6-2 or TRBV6-3 to TRBJ2-1, with TRBD2 matching 8 bases. Trimming removed 6 bases from V and 3 bases from J; junction bases left unmatched: 10. The CDR3 extends over 16 amino acids. CDR1 is MNHEY and CDR2 is SVGEGT in the germline V gene. DNA for the CDR3: TGTGCCAGCAGCCCGAGACTAGCGATCAACTACAATGAGCAGTTCTTC. Amino acids: CASSPRLAINYNEQFF.